Below, 2 T cell receptor beta chains from the same sample are listed, as sequenced in a study of T-cell memory formation after mild COVID-19. TCRdb passed the 5' RACE reads through MiXCR, listing each CDR3 protein once. The sample records 530,000 or so distinct CDR3 sequences, approximately 15% being singletons. The sample was PBMCs or a T cell subset sorted from them (not recorded which). The receptors were sampled from an adult woman who had mild COVID-19 (a few samples of this study predate the infection). Cell type and time point are not known.

The sample holds a few counts of this clonotype. The V call is TRBV24-1, the J call TRBJ1-2, with no clear D. Germline V gene sequence: CDR1 KGHDR, CDR2 SFDVKD. V lost 6 bases to trimming and J lost 2 bases, with 9 bases between them. CDR3 length: 13 amino acids. In DNA, the CDR3 is TGTGCCACCAGTACGCCAGAAAACTATGGCTACACCTTC. Its translation is CATSTPENYGYTF.

In this sample, this clonotype turned up a few times. The rearrangement links TRBV24-1 to TRBJ1-2; the D gene is possibly TRBD1 (5 bases). The germline gives CDR1 KGHDR, CDR2 SFDVKD. CDR3 length: 15 amino acids. V lost 3 bases and J 7 bases, leaving 17 bases between the germline ends. The CDR3 sequence is CATSDTGRTAGGYTF. CDR3 nucleotides: TGTGCCACCAGTGATACAGGACGGACCGCAGGTGGCTACACCTTC.